A selection of T cell receptor beta chains follows, all from one sample in a study of blood T cell repertoires in COVID-19. Sequenced by immunoSEQ multiplex PCR; TCRdb stores in-frame clones only, minus some. Of about 280,000 clones listed, just under 90% are singletons. The sequencing input was PBMCs or T cells enriched from blood (not recorded which). The receptors come from a woman aged 30 to 39 with acute COVID-19. Both conserved end residues are part of each CDR3. Fields, in order: V gene, D gene, clone size, J gene, CDR3 DNA, CDR3 protein. The D gene is left open where the match is weak. Clone size is not always given. Where it is, it says once, few, many or a class for expanded clones.

v_gene: TRBV19
d_gene: TRBD1
abundance: NA
j_gene: TRBJ2-1
CDR3nt: TGTGCCAGTAGTCCTTTCTGGGACAGGGTATACAATGAGCAGTTCTTC
CDR3aa: CASSPFWDRVYNEQFF

v_gene: TRBV19
d_gene: NA
abundance: NA
j_gene: TRBJ2-1
CDR3nt: TGTGCCAGTGGTCGCCGGTTCTCCTACAATGAGCAGTTCTTC
CDR3aa: CASGRRFSYNEQFF

v_gene: TRBV6-5
d_gene: NA
abundance: few
j_gene: TRBJ1-5
CDR3nt: TGTGCCAGCAGTATTTCAGGCCCAACGCCCCAGCATTTT
CDR3aa: CASSISGPTPQHF

v_gene: TRBV28
d_gene: NA
abundance: NA
j_gene: TRBJ1-5
CDR3nt: TGTGCCAGCAGTCCGAGCGACAGAATCAATCAGCCCCAGCATTTT
CDR3aa: CASSPSDRINQPQHF

v_gene: TRBV5-6
d_gene: NA
abundance: NA
j_gene: TRBJ2-3
CDR3nt: TGTGCCAGAAGGACAGTAACAGATACGCAGTATTTT
CDR3aa: CARRTVTDTQYF

v_gene: TRBV4-1
d_gene: TRBD2
abundance: NA
j_gene: TRBJ2-1
CDR3nt: TGCGCCAGCAGCCAAGGCCCGGGGGGGAGCTCCTACAATGAGCAGTTCTTC
CDR3aa: CASSQGPGGSSYNEQFF

v_gene: TRBV27
d_gene: TRBD1
abundance: NA
j_gene: TRBJ1-6
CDR3nt: TGTGCCAGCAGACGGACAGGGGAAGGAGGATCACCCCTCCACTTT
CDR3aa: CASRRTGEGGSPLHF

v_gene: TRBV28
d_gene: TRBD1
abundance: NA
j_gene: TRBJ2-2
CDR3nt: TGTGCCAGCAGGGAGGGGGACAGGTCGAACACCGGGGAGCTGTTTTTT
CDR3aa: CASREGDRSNTGELFF

v_gene: TRBV28
d_gene: NA
abundance: NA
j_gene: TRBJ1-2
CDR3nt: TGTGCCAGCACCCGGGTGTCAGCTAACTATGGCTACACCTTC
CDR3aa: CASTRVSANYGYTF

v_gene: TRBV5-1
d_gene: TRBD1
abundance: NA
j_gene: TRBJ1-6
CDR3nt: TGCGCCAGCAGCTTAGGGACAGGGGATTCACCCCTCCACTTT
CDR3aa: CASSLGTGDSPLHF

v_gene: TRBV11-2
d_gene: NA
abundance: NA
j_gene: TRBJ2-1
CDR3nt: TGTGCCAGCAGCCCCCGGACTATCCCCCAGTTCAATGAGCAGTTCTTC
CDR3aa: CASSPRTIPQFNEQFF

v_gene: TRBV13
d_gene: TRBD2
abundance: NA
j_gene: TRBJ2-3
CDR3nt: TGTGCCAGCAGCGTACCGGGACTAGCGGGAGCAGATACGCAGTATTTT
CDR3aa: CASSVPGLAGADTQYF

v_gene: TRBV27
d_gene: NA
abundance: NA
j_gene: TRBJ2-3
CDR3nt: TGTGCCAGCAAATACACAGATACGCAGTATTTT
CDR3aa: CASKYTDTQYF

v_gene: TRBV7-2
d_gene: TRBD1
abundance: NA
j_gene: TRBJ2-2
CDR3nt: TGTGCCAGCAGCTTACCGGGACAGAGCTTAAGGGGGGAGCTGTTTTTT
CDR3aa: CASSLPGQSLRGELFF

v_gene: TRBV6-2/TRBV6-3
d_gene: NA
abundance: NA
j_gene: TRBJ2-7
CDR3nt: TGTGCCAGCAGTTACTCACCGGTCACCTACGAGCAGTACTTC
CDR3aa: CASSYSPVTYEQYF

v_gene: TRBV6-5
d_gene: NA
abundance: NA
j_gene: TRBJ2-7
CDR3nt: TGTGCCAGCAGAACGCGGGCAGGAGTAAGCGACGAGCAGTACTTC
CDR3aa: CASRTRAGVSDEQYF

v_gene: TRBV6-4
d_gene: NA
abundance: NA
j_gene: TRBJ2-3
CDR3nt: TGTGCCAGCAGTGAGTTGGCGGACACAGATACGCAGTATTTT
CDR3aa: CASSELADTDTQYF

v_gene: TRBV19
d_gene: TRBD1
abundance: NA
j_gene: TRBJ2-7
CDR3nt: TGTGCCAGTAGCCACACCTCCGGACAGGCGATCTCCTACGAGCAGTACTTC
CDR3aa: CASSHTSGQAISYEQYF

v_gene: TRBV29-1
d_gene: TRBD1
abundance: NA
j_gene: TRBJ1-1
CDR3nt: TGCAGCGTCGGACAGGGTGGCACTGAAGCTTTCTTT
CDR3aa: CSVGQGGTEAFF

v_gene: TRBV5-6
d_gene: TRBD2
abundance: once
j_gene: TRBJ2-5
CDR3nt: TGTGCCAGCAGCTCCGCCCGAGGGGAAGCGGGAGGAAGAGAGACCCAGTACTTC
CDR3aa: CASSSARGEAGGRETQYF

v_gene: TRBV6-5
d_gene: NA
abundance: NA
j_gene: TRBJ1-1
CDR3nt: TGTGCCATCCCTCGGCGGGGCAGGAGCACTGAAGCTTTCTTT
CDR3aa: CAIPRRGRSTEAFF

v_gene: TRBV9
d_gene: TRBD2
abundance: NA
j_gene: TRBJ2-1
CDR3nt: TGTGCCAGCAGCAGGGGACTAGCGGGAGATTTAGATGAGCAGTTCTTC
CDR3aa: CASSRGLAGDLDEQFF

v_gene: TRBV5-8
d_gene: NA
abundance: NA
j_gene: TRBJ1-6
CDR3nt: TGTGCCAGCAGCTTGTCGGGTTCACCCCTCCACTTT
CDR3aa: CASSLSGSPLHF

v_gene: TRBV3-1/TRBV3-2
d_gene: NA
abundance: NA
j_gene: TRBJ2-3
CDR3nt: TGTGCCAGCAGCCAAGATCGGGCAGATACGCAGTATTTT
CDR3aa: CASSQDRADTQYF

v_gene: TRBV29-1
d_gene: TRBD1
abundance: NA
j_gene: TRBJ2-7
CDR3nt: TGCAGCGTTGCAGGACAGGGCTACGAGCAGTACTTC
CDR3aa: CSVAGQGYEQYF

v_gene: TRBV5-1
d_gene: TRBD1
abundance: NA
j_gene: TRBJ2-1
CDR3nt: TGCGCCAGCAGCACCGCCGGGACAGGGAACAATGAGCAGTTCTTC
CDR3aa: CASSTAGTGNNEQFF

v_gene: TRBV10-3
d_gene: NA
abundance: NA
j_gene: TRBJ1-6
CDR3nt: TGTGCCATCAGTATAAGACAAGTGGATAATTCACCCCTCCACTTT
CDR3aa: CAISIRQVDNSPLHF

v_gene: TRBV3-1/TRBV3-2
d_gene: TRBD2
abundance: once
j_gene: TRBJ2-1
CDR3nt: TGTGCCAGCAGCCAAGGATCACTAGCGGGAGAAGGTGAGCAGTTCTTC
CDR3aa: CASSQGSLAGEGEQFF

v_gene: TRBV27
d_gene: NA
abundance: NA
j_gene: TRBJ2-1
CDR3nt: TGTGCCAGCGCGCACTACAATGAGCAGTTCTTC
CDR3aa: CASAHYNEQFF

v_gene: TRBV7-6
d_gene: NA
abundance: NA
j_gene: TRBJ2-2
CDR3nt: TGTGCCAGCGTACTAGGCCCGTACGGCGCGAACACCGGGGAGCTGTTTTTT
CDR3aa: CASVLGPYGANTGELFF

v_gene: TRBV5-5
d_gene: NA
abundance: NA
j_gene: TRBJ2-7
CDR3nt: TGTGCCAGCAGCTTGCTATCCGAGCAGTACTTC
CDR3aa: CASSLLSEQYF

v_gene: TRBV18
d_gene: TRBD1
abundance: NA
j_gene: TRBJ2-1
CDR3nt: TGTGCCAGCTCACCTTATACTACCGGGACAGTCGACGAATATCACTACAATGAGCAGTTCTTC
CDR3aa: CASSPYTTGTVDEYHYNEQFF

v_gene: TRBV18
d_gene: TRBD2
abundance: NA
j_gene: TRBJ2-2
CDR3nt: TGTGCCAGCTCACTAGGACTAGCGGTTGATAACACCGGGGAGCTGTTTTTT
CDR3aa: CASSLGLAVDNTGELFF

v_gene: TRBV11-1
d_gene: TRBD1
abundance: NA
j_gene: TRBJ1-1
CDR3nt: TGTGCCAGCTGCGGGGGGACAGGGGAGACTGAAGCTTTCTTT
CDR3aa: CASCGGTGETEAFF

v_gene: TRBV3-1/TRBV3-2
d_gene: TRBD2
abundance: NA
j_gene: TRBJ2-4
CDR3nt: TGTGCCAGCAGCCAAGAGAGCGGGAGTGGTCTTCAGTACTTC
CDR3aa: CASSQESGSGLQYF

v_gene: TRBV28
d_gene: NA
abundance: NA
j_gene: TRBJ2-7
CDR3nt: TGTGCCAGCAGTTTCGGGCAGATTAGCGAATCCTACGAGCAGTACTTC
CDR3aa: CASSFGQISESYEQYF

v_gene: TRBV10-1
d_gene: NA
abundance: NA
j_gene: TRBJ2-5
CDR3nt: TGCGCCAGCAGCCCCCTCCTCGGTCAAGAGACCCAGTACTTC
CDR3aa: CASSPLLGQETQYF

v_gene: TRBV2
d_gene: TRBD1
abundance: NA
j_gene: TRBJ2-7
CDR3nt: TGTGCCAGTCTCGGACAGGGTATGACCTACGAGCAGTACTTC
CDR3aa: CASLGQGMTYEQYF

v_gene: TRBV7-2
d_gene: NA
abundance: NA
j_gene: TRBJ2-1
CDR3nt: TGTGCCAGCAGCCTTGCCGGGACACGGCTCCCCAATGAGCAGTTCTTC
CDR3aa: CASSLAGTRLPNEQFF

v_gene: TRBV19
d_gene: NA
abundance: NA
j_gene: TRBJ1-1
CDR3nt: TGTGCCAGTAGTATAGGTCCACGGTTAATGAACACTGAAGCTTTCTTT
CDR3aa: CASSIGPRLMNTEAFF

v_gene: TRBV27
d_gene: TRBD2
abundance: NA
j_gene: TRBJ2-7
CDR3nt: TGTGCCAGCAGTCTAGCGGGAGGGTTCTACGAGCAGTACTTC
CDR3aa: CASSLAGGFYEQYF

v_gene: TRBV3-1/TRBV3-2
d_gene: NA
abundance: NA
j_gene: TRBJ2-1
CDR3nt: TGTGCCAGCAGCCAACGTCGAGGAGGTGAGCAGTTCTTC
CDR3aa: CASSQRRGGEQFF

v_gene: TRBV5-1
d_gene: TRBD2
abundance: NA
j_gene: TRBJ2-7
CDR3nt: TGCGCCAGTAGGTGGTCAGCGGGAGACTCCTACGAGCAGTACTTC
CDR3aa: CASRWSAGDSYEQYF

v_gene: TRBV15
d_gene: TRBD1
abundance: NA
j_gene: TRBJ2-2
CDR3nt: TGTGCCACCAGCCCGGGACAGTATCACACCGGGGAGCTGTTTTTT
CDR3aa: CATSPGQYHTGELFF